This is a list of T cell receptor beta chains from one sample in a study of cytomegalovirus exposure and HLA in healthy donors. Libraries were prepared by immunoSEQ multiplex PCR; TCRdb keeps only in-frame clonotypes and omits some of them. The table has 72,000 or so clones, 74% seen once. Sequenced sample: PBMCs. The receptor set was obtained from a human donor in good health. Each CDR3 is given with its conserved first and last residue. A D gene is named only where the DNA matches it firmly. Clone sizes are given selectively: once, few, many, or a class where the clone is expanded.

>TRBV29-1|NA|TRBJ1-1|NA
CSVEDGEWRNTEAFF
TGCAGCGTTGAAGATGGGGAGTGGCGGAACACTGAAGCTTTCTTT
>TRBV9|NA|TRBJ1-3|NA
CASSVQASSGNTIYF
TGTGCCAGCAGCGTACAGGCGAGCTCTGGAAACACCATATATTTT
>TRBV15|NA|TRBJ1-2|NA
CATSRAQGGYGYTF
TGTGCCACCAGCAGAGCCCAGGGAGGCTATGGCTACACCTTC
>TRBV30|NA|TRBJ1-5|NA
CAWGRGFNQPQHF
TGTGCCTGGGGGAGGGGGTTCAATCAGCCCCAGCATTTT
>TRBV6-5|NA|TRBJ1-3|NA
CASSPVPGNTIYF
TGTGCCAGCAGCCCGGTTCCAGGAAACACCATATATTTT
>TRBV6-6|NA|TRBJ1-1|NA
CASGRNTEAFF
TGTGCCAGCGGCAGGAACACTGAAGCTTTCTTT
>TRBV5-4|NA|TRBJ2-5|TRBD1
CASSSADRGPQETQYF
TGTGCCAGCAGCTCGGCGGACAGGGGACCACAAGAGACCCAGTACTTC
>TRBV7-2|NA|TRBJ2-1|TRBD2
CASSSQAGSYNEQFF
TGTGCCAGCAGCTCCCAAGCGGGATCCTACAATGAGCAGTTCTTC
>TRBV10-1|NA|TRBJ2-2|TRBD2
CATSTSGEKNTGELFF
TGCGCCACTTCGACTAGCGGGGAAAAGAACACCGGGGAGCTGTTTTTT
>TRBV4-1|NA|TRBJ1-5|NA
CASSQKVGGSQPQHF
TGCGCCAGCAGCCAAAAGGTGGGGGGGAGTCAGCCCCAGCATTTT
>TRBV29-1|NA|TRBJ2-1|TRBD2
CSPGLAGINEQFF
TGCAGCCCCGGACTAGCGGGAATCAATGAGCAGTTCTTC
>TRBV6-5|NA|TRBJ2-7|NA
CASSYSRRASDEQYF
TGTGCCAGCAGTTACTCTCGCAGGGCCTCGGACGAGCAGTACTTC
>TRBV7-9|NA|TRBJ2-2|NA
CASSHPAGQDTGELFF
TGTGCCAGCAGCCACCCGGCAGGGCAAGACACCGGGGAGCTGTTTTTT
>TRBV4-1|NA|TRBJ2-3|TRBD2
CASSQEGGRAGDTQYF
TGCGCCAGCAGCCAAGAAGGCGGGAGGGCAGGAGATACGCAGTATTTT
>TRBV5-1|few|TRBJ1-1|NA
CASSLALGNTEAFF
TGCGCCAGCAGCTTGGCCTTGGGCAACACTGAAGCTTTCTTT
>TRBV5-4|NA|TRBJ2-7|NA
CASSSPFSYEQYF
TGTGCCAGCAGCTCCCCGTTCTCCTACGAGCAGTACTTC